A selection of T cell receptor beta chains follows, all from one sample in a study of graft-versus-host responses after intestinal transplantation. No antigen has been assigned to these receptors. Assay used: immunoSEQ multiplex PCR; TCRdb lists only in-frame clones, some missing. The sample has roughly 120,000 clones; 90% are singletons. The starting material was unstimulated CD4+ T cells sorted from spleen or lymph node cells, obtained before intestinal transplant. Receptors were obtained from a human donor who received an intestinal transplant. Both conserved end residues are part of each CDR3. The D gene is left open where the match is weak. Size values are once, few and many counts, or a class for expanded clones, and some rows have none.

D gene,J gene,clone size,V gene,CDR3 protein,CDR3 DNA
TRBD1,TRBJ1-5,-,TRBV19,CASSPGQGGQPQHF,TGTGCCAGTAGCCCGGGACAGGGGGGTCAGCCCCAGCATTTT
TRBD1,TRBJ2-1,-,TRBV4-1,CASSQPSTGGAGLFF,TGCGCCAGCAGCCAACCCAGCACAGGGGGCGCGGGCCTGTTCTTC
-,TRBJ1-1,-,TRBV27,CASSLSLNTEAFF,TGTGCCAGCAGTTTATCTCTCAACACTGAAGCTTTCTTT
-,TRBJ1-1,-,TRBV28,CASSLGGVHMNTEAFF,TGTGCCAGCAGTTTAGGGGGGGTCCACATGAACACTGAAGCTTTCTTT
-,TRBJ2-1,-,TRBV13,CASSLAPTAVSYNEQFF,TGTGCCAGCAGCTTAGCTCCCACAGCGGTCTCCTACAATGAGCAGTTCTTC
TRBD1,TRBJ2-5,-,TRBV7-2,CASSLAPDRSRGTQYF,TGTGCCAGCAGCTTAGCGCCGGACAGGTCACGGGGGACCCAGTACTTC
-,TRBJ1-4,-,TRBV7-9,CASSLPRTDRNEKLFF,TGTGCCAGCAGCTTACCCAGGACAGACCGTAATGAAAAACTGTTTTTT
-,TRBJ1-2,-,TRBV11-2,CASSLDRGYYGYTF,TGTGCCAGCAGCTTAGATCGAGGGTACTATGGCTACACCTTC
TRBD1,TRBJ1-4,-,TRBV28,CASSLGSRDRELFF,TGTGCCAGCAGTTTAGGATCCCGGGACAGGGAACTGTTTTTT
-,TRBJ2-1,-,TRBV27,CASADFPYNEQFF,TGTGCCAGCGCAGACTTTCCCTACAATGAGCAGTTCTTC
-,TRBJ2-5,-,TRBV5-4,CASHPGVQETQYF,TGTGCCAGCCACCCGGGGGTTCAAGAGACCCAGTACTTC
TRBD1,TRBJ1-2,once,TRBV6-5,CASSGARGRSGYTF,TGTGCCAGCAGTGGCGCCAGGGGGCGTTCGGGCTACACCTTC
-,TRBJ2-3,-,TRBV5-1,CASSLERGDTDTQYF,TGCGCCAGCAGCTTGGAAAGGGGCGACACAGATACGCAGTATTTT
TRBD1,TRBJ1-1,-,TRBV30,CAWYFRGQGKFEAFF,TGTGCCTGGTACTTTAGAGGACAGGGGAAATTTGAAGCTTTCTTT
-,TRBJ2-1,few,TRBV30,CAWSWGTYNEQFF,TGTGCCTGGAGTTGGGGGACATACAATGAGCAGTTCTTC
-,TRBJ1-3,once,TRBV28,CASSLTIGNTIYF,TGTGCCAGCAGTTTAACTATCGGAAACACCATATATTTT
TRBD2,TRBJ2-1,-,TRBV2,CASIAGNPYNEQFF,TGTGCCAGCATAGCGGGAAACCCTTACAATGAGCAGTTCTTC
-,TRBJ1-1,-,TRBV7-3,CASSRGVGTEAFF,TGTGCCAGCAGCCGGGGGGTAGGGACTGAAGCTTTCTTT
-,TRBJ2-1,-,TRBV30,CAWKLPGSRYNEQFF,TGTGCCTGGAAGTTACCAGGATCAAGATACAATGAGCAGTTCTTC
TRBD1,TRBJ1-1,-,TRBV6-5,CASSRRTGGTEAFF,TGTGCCAGCAGTCGCCGGACAGGGGGCACTGAAGCTTTCTTT
TRBD1,TRBJ1-4,-,TRBV5-1,CASSTGTGNEKLFF,TGCGCCAGCAGCACCGGGACAGGAAATGAAAAACTGTTTTTT
TRBD1,TRBJ1-5,-,TRBV10-2,CASRGTGNQPQHF,TGCGCCAGCAGGGGGACAGGGAATCAGCCCCAGCATTTT
TRBD1,TRBJ1-2,-,TRBV28,CASRGQGETYGYTF,TGTGCCAGCAGGGGACAGGGGGAAACCTATGGCTACACCTTC
TRBD1,TRBJ2-7,once,TRBV15,CATSRGQGSFYEQYF,TGTGCCACCAGCAGAGGACAGGGGAGTTTCTACGAGCAGTACTTC
TRBD2,TRBJ2-1,-,TRBV7-2,CASSSSLWTSGAGDEQFF,TGTGCCAGCAGCTCCTCCCTTTGGACTAGCGGGGCGGGGGATGAGCAGTTCTTC
-,TRBJ1-2,-,TRBV9,CASSVGGRGIYGYTF,TGTGCCAGCAGCGTAGGTGGTCGGGGAATCTATGGCTACACCTTC
TRBD2,TRBJ2-5,once,TRBV4-2,CASSPGPGLAGETQYF,TGTGCCAGCAGCCCCGGACCGGGACTAGCGGGAGAGACCCAGTACTTC
-,TRBJ1-1,-,TRBV5-1,CARGGVANTEAFF,TGCGCCAGGGGGGGGGTAGCGAACACTGAAGCTTTCTTT
-,TRBJ1-2,-,TRBV5-4,CASSLGGGYGYTF,TGTGCCAGCAGCTTGGGGGGGGGCTATGGCTACACCTTC